Each of the 15 T cell receptor beta chains below was sequenced from the same sample in a study of blood T cell repertoires in COVID-19. Libraries were prepared by immunoSEQ multiplex PCR; TCRdb keeps only in-frame clonotypes and omits some of them. Of under 200,000 clones listed, around 90% are singletons. Input material: PBMCs or T cells enriched from blood (not recorded which). These receptor sequences come from a woman aged 18-29 years who had recovered from COVID-19.

CDR3 region: CASSFAVGGEKYGYTF. The CDR3 DNA reads TGTGCCAGCAGCTTTGCCGTCGGCGGGGAAAAGTATGGCTACACCTTC. The chain recombines TRBV7-9 with TRBJ1-2; D gene unclear. The V gene's germline CDR1 is SEHNR and CDR2 FQNEAQ (reference sequence). The length of the CDR3 is 16 residues. V was shortened by 3 bases and J by 5 bases, with 19 bases between the two germline ends.

V usage is TRBV7-9 and J usage is TRBJ1-5; 7 nucleotides match TRBD1. The CDR3 totals 16 residues. V shed 5 bases, J shed 2 bases, and the junction held 9 bases outside the gene matches. CDR1 SEHNR and CDR2 FQNEAQ come from the germline V gene (reference sequence). Here the CDR3 reads CASSDGDSGGNQPQHF. DNA of the CDR3: TGTGCCAGCAGCGACGGGGACAGTGGGGGCAATCAGCCCCAGCATTTT.

This chain joins TRBV9 and TRBJ1-1; no clear D. Trimming cost V 4 bases and J 0 bases, with 13 bases left between them. The germline V gene has CDR1 SGDLS and CDR2 YYNGEE. The length of the CDR3 is 15 residues. DNA of the CDR3: TGTGCCAGCAGCTCCGGGAGGACTATGAACACTGAAGCTTTCTTT. Amino acid sequence: CASSSGRTMNTEAFF.

The chain links TRBV9 to TRBJ2-2; possibly TRBD1 for D (6 bases). The CDR3 covers 16 residues. V lost 7 bases, J lost 0 bases, and 16 bases lay in between. CDR1 and CDR2 from the germline V gene are SGDLS and YYNGEE. In DNA, the CDR3 is TGTGCCAGCTCCCGGGACACTCCCCCGAACACCGGGGAGCTGTTTTTT. This sequence encodes CASSRDTPPNTGELFF.

This chain connects TRBV27 to TRBJ1-5; 7 bases are a match to TRBD1. Germline CDR1 MNHEY, CDR2 SMNVEV (reference sequence). Trimming removed 0 bases from V and 2 bases from J; junction bases left unmatched: 4. There are 16 residues in the CDR3. The CDR3 loop is CASSLSTQGGNQPQHF. As DNA, the CDR3 is TGTGCCAGCAGTTTATCTACCCAGGGGGGCAATCAGCCCCAGCATTTT.

This clone was recorded at least ten times. This CDR3 reads CASSWWGGETQYF. The CDR3 coding sequence is TGTGCCAGCAGTTGGTGGGGCGGAGAGACCCAGTACTTC. The V and J genes are TRBV12-3 or TRBV12-4 and TRBJ2-5, with TRBD1 as a possible D gene (5 bases). This CDR3 has 13 amino acids. Trimming took 4 bases from V and 4 from J, leaving 10 bases between them.

This clone appeared once. This chain connects TRBV24-1 to TRBJ1-2; D not resolved. From germline, CDR1 is KGHDR and CDR2 SFDVKD. The CDR3 runs to 13 residues. Trimming stripped 1 base from V and 7 bases from J, with 9 bases between. The CDR3 DNA follows: TGTGCCACCAGTGATTTCGTTGCGGGTGGCTACACCTTC. It is translated as CATSDFVAGGYTF.

This clone was counted a single time. This chain connects TRBV30 to TRBJ2-1; TRBD2 agrees at 9 bases. V trimming: 2 bases; J trimming: 7 bases; junction bases outside the gene matches: 12. Germline CDR1 and CDR2: GTSNPN and SVGIG (reference sequence). There are 16 residues in the CDR3. CDR3 nucleotides: TGTGCCTGGAGTCCGACTGCGGGGGGGCCGAGAAATGAGCAGTTCTTC. It codes for CAWSPTAGGPRNEQFF.

This chain links TRBV24-1 with TRBJ1-5, with 11 nucleotides matching TRBD1. Trimming took 8 bases from V and 3 from J; bases not matched to a gene: 8. Germline V CDR1 and CDR2: KGHDR, SFDVKD. The CDR3 runs to 16 residues. The CDR3 sequence is CATTPDRGPFNQPQHF. CDR3 DNA: TGTGCCACCACCCCGGACAGGGGGCCCTTCAATCAGCCCCAGCATTTT.

The sample holds one count of this clone. This chain links TRBV28 with TRBJ2-7; D is possibly TRBD1 (5 bases). This CDR3 region has 16 residues. V shed 2 bases and J shed 4 bases, with 18 bases lying between them. Germline lookup yields CDR1 MDHEN and CDR2 SYDVKM. The CDR3 nucleotides are TGTGCCAGCAGTTTAATTTCAGGGCTCGAGCTTTACGAGCAGTACTTC. Translated, it gives CASSLISGLELYEQYF.

V is TRBV30 and J is TRBJ2-7, with unresolved D. V gave up 0 bases and J gave up 4 bases, with 7 bases separating them. Germline values: CDR1 GTSNPN, CDR2 SVGIG (reference sequence). This CDR3 comprises 12 residues. Here the CDR3 DNA reads TGTGCCTGGAGTGTGTTCGGGTACGAGCAGTACTTC. Translated, it gives CAWSVFGYEQYF.

Concerning this clone: The sample carries other DNA sequences with the same CDR3. The rearrangement links TRBV27 to TRBJ1-1, with D maybe TRBD1 (6 bases). Trimming took 4 bases from V and 2 from J, leaving 8 bases between them. Per germline, CDR1 MNHEY and CDR2 SMNVEV (reference sequence). The CDR3 contains 13 residues. The chain's CDR3 is CASSWTVNTEAFF. Written as DNA, the CDR3 is TGTGCCAGCAGTTGGACAGTTAACACTGAAGCTTTCTTT.

V is TRBV10-3 and J is TRBJ1-6; no clear D. The CDR3 length is 15 residues. Germline loops: CDR1 ENHRY, CDR2 SYGVKD. With 3 bases removed from V and 4 bases from J, the gap between germline ends came to 10 bases. The CDR3 DNA reads TGTGCCATCAGTGACGGTCAGGCTTATAATTCACCCCTCCACTTT. It yields the protein CAISDGQAYNSPLHF.

In nucleotides, the CDR3 is TGTGCCAGCAGCTTAGGAAGGGGGCATTTAAGGGGCACTGAAGCTTTCTTT. It specifies CASSLGRGHLRGTEAFF. This sequence joins TRBV13 and TRBJ1-1, with 7 bases aligning to TRBD1. The V segment lost 0 bases and the J segment 4 bases; nucleotides outside the gene matches: 11. CDR1 and CDR2 from the germline V gene are PRHDT and FYEKMQ (reference sequence). This CDR3 has 17 amino acids.

This clone was seen more than once but under ten times. The chain couples TRBV5-5 to TRBJ2-3; D unresolved. The CDR3 spans 14 residues. Germline values: CDR1 SGHKS, CDR2 YYEKEE (reference sequence). V was clipped by 2 bases and J by 4 bases, with 11 bases between them. The DNA for the CDR3 is TGTGCCAGCAGCTTTCCCCTATCGTCAGATACGCAGTATTTT. As protein: CASSFPLSSDTQYF.